The present T cell receptor beta chain was sequenced within a study of Ad26.COV2.S vaccination and SARS-CoV-2 variants. Study overall: Recipients of Ad26.COV2.S got it intramuscularly, once or twice 56 days apart.

Here immunoSEQ multiplex PCR was the method, and the copy in TCRdb shows in-frame clones only, minus some. This sample has around 300,000 clones, with around 89% found just once. Trimming cost V 5 bases and J 3 bases; bases outside gene matches: 4. CDR1 is MNHEY and CDR2 is SMNVEV in the germline V gene (reference sequence). This CDR3 spans 14 amino acids. Specified treatment: over 15 received Ad26.COV2.S at low or high dose, single or two shots; 5 received placebo; per-sample allocation not given. Vaccine and placebo recipients were sampled on day 63 after the first injection. This specimen was peripheral blood, taken in a trial of Ad26.COV2.S vaccine versus placebo. The rearrangement links TRBV27 to TRBJ2-7; TRBD2 matches at 10 bases. This sequence was found in a person between 18 and 60 years old who received the Ad26.COV2.S COVID-19 vaccine or a placebo. CDR3 sequence (DNA): TGTGCCAGCAGTCAGCGGGAGGGCGTCTACGAGCAGTACTTC. Protein sequence: CASSQREGVYEQYF.